This T cell receptor (beta chain) was found in a study of control samples from healthy donors and cancer patients. V trimming: 4 bases; J trimming: 4 bases; junction bases outside the gene matches: 10. The CDR3 spans 16 residues. The germline V gene encodes CDR1 ENHRY and CDR2 SYGVKD. Measured with immunoSEQ multiplex PCR; TCRdb has only the in-frame clones, and not every one. The table includes 20,000 to 25,000 clones, around 85% detected once. The chain couples TRBV10-3 to TRBJ2-3; 8 bases map to TRBD1. Sequenced material: PBMCs. The source is a man in his 60s with head and neck cancer. In DNA, the CDR3 is TGTGCCATCAGTGCAGGCGGACAGGGAGGAGCAGATACGCAGTATTTT. Translated, it gives CAISAGGQGGADTQYF.